Sequencing of this TCR beta chain was carried out in a study of T-cell memory formation after mild COVID-19. This clonotype was counted only a few times. Antigen: not known. A read error may produce the germline difference seen at one junction end. TCRdb reprocessed the 5' RACE reads with MiXCR, giving one entry per CDR3 protein. This table has nearly 350,000 distinct CDR3 sequences, approximately 12% appearing once. This CDR3 has 14 amino acids. Whole-study results and caveats: Second-wave clones with a day 37 peak had unconfirmed SARS-CoV-2 specificity.

The sequenced material came from PBMCs or a T cell subset sorted from them (not recorded which). This TCR was recovered from a man younger than 35 who had mild COVID-19 (a few samples of this study predate the infection). Cell type and time point are not known. The chain uses TRBV12-3 or TRBV12-4 and TRBJ2-7; D possibly corresponds to TRBD1 (6 bases). The CDR3, as DNA: TGTGCCAGCAGCCTAGGGGGAATCTCCCACGAGCAGTACTTC. Its translation: CASSLGGISHEQYF.